These 16 T cell receptor beta chains were all obtained from the same sample, sequenced in a study of technical replicates of blood from several donors. Data came from immunoSEQ multiplex PCR; TCRdb stores just in-frame clones and leaves some out. This table holds around 30,000 clones, more than 80% found once. The sample consisted of PBMCs. The receptors here all came from a human donor in good health. Some clones in this sample may be carry-over from other donors' samples.

CDR3 residues: CAISESADEAFF. The DNA for the CDR3 is TGTGCCATCAGTGAGTCGGCAGATGAAGCTTTCTTT. This chain uses TRBV10-3 with TRBJ1-1; D gene unclear. This CDR3 spans 12 amino acids. V lost 0 bases and J lost 7, with 6 bases in between. CDR1 and CDR2 (germline): ENHRY, SYGVKD.

This chain connects TRBV2 to TRBJ2-2; weak D call: TRBD2 (7 bases). The CDR3 is 13 residues long. V lost 8 bases to trimming and J lost 7 bases, with 14 bases between them. Per the germline V gene, CDR1 is SNHLY and CDR2 is FYNNEI. DNA of the CDR3: TGTGCCAGCGGCCGGGGGGCCATCGGGGAGCTGTTTTTT. Protein sequence: CASGRGAIGELFF.

The chain recombines TRBV9 with TRBJ2-7; D may be TRBD1 (6 bases). The CDR3 loop spans 15 amino acids. Germline loops: CDR1 SGDLS, CDR2 YYNGEE. V gave up 2 bases and J gave up 0 bases, with 12 bases separating them. CDR3 in DNA: TGTGCCAGCAGCGTGGAGGACAGTATCTCCTACGAGCAGTACTTC. Translating gives CASSVEDSISYEQYF. The variable domain in full, completed from reference TRBV9 and TRBJ2-7, reads DSGVTQTPKHLITATGQRVTLRCSPRSGDLSVYWYQQSLDQGLQFLIQYYNGEERAKGNILERFSAQQFPDLHSELNLSSLELGDSALYFCASSVEDSISYEQYFGPGTRLTVT.

The rearrangement joins TRBV18 to TRBJ2-7; D ambiguous. Germline assignment: CDR1 KGHSH and CDR2 LQKENI. The CDR3 consists of 14 residues. V was pared by 5 bases and J by 0 bases, with 11 bases between. CDR3 sequence reads: CASSATVSSYEQYF. CDR3 DNA sequence: TGTGCCAGCTCAGCAACAGTAAGCTCCTACGAGCAGTACTTC.

This sequence joins TRBV30 and TRBJ2-3, with 9 bases aligning to TRBD2. The CDR3 spans 16 residues. J gave up 5 bases and V 1 base, and 10 bases lay outside the gene matches. The V gene's germline CDR1 is GTSNPN and CDR2 SVGIG (reference sequence). CDR3 in amino acids: CAWSARGGRAVDTQYF. DNA for the CDR3: TGTGCCTGGAGTGCTCGGGGCGGGAGGGCCGTAGATACGCAGTATTTT.

The chain recombines TRBV14 with TRBJ1-3; 7 bases are a match to TRBD1. This CDR3 has 17 residues. The germline V gene encodes CDR1 SGHDN and CDR2 FVKESK. V gave up 0 bases and J gave up 0 bases; unmatched junction bases: 5. The CDR3 region is CASSQDRGQSSGNTIYF. CDR3 in DNA: TGTGCCAGCAGCCAAGATCGGGGACAGAGCTCTGGAAACACCATATATTTT.

This sequence joins TRBV7-9 and TRBJ1-5, with 11 bases that match TRBD1. V lost 5 bases and J lost 5; bases outside the gene matches: 8. CDR3 length: 16 amino acids. Germline lookup yields CDR1 SEHNR and CDR2 FQNEAQ (reference sequence). CDR3 loop: CASSAGQGAFHQPQHF. As DNA, the CDR3 is TGTGCCAGCAGCGCAGGACAGGGGGCGTTCCATCAGCCCCAGCATTTT.

This clone was detected once. This sequence joins TRBV6-5 and TRBJ2-3; 10 positions match TRBD2. Trimming at V came to 7 bases and at J to 6 bases, leaving 10 bases not matched to a gene. Germline CDR1 is MNHEY and CDR2 is SVGAGI. The CDR3 length is 15 residues. CDR3 region: CASTSGTSVSDTQYF. The CDR3 DNA follows: TGTGCCAGCACCTCAGGGACTAGCGTTTCGGATACGCAGTATTTT.

V and J are TRBV4-1 and TRBJ2-7; the match to TRBD1 covers 7 bases. The CDR3 runs 17 residues. The ends lost 4 bases at V and 2 bases at J; junction bases unmatched: 14. Germline V gene lookup returns CDR1 MGHRA and CDR2 YSYEKL. CDR3 sequence (DNA): TGCGCCAGCAGCCTAAATCCGGGACAGATAAGCACCTACGAGCAGTACTTC. Translation: CASSLNPGQISTYEQYF.

This clone was found once. J is TRBJ2-3 and V is TRBV6-4; 12 bases match TRBD2. CDR3 length equals 15 residues. J gave up 5 bases and V 3 bases, and 3 bases lay outside the gene matches. CDR1 is MRHNA, CDR2 SNTAGT, per germline. DNA for the CDR3: TGTGCCAGCAGTGAACTAGCGGGGGGCGTAGATACGCAGTATTTT. This gives the protein CASSELAGGVDTQYF.

V and J are TRBV7-9 and TRBJ2-5; D possibly corresponds to TRBD1 (6 bases). V was trimmed by 4 bases and J by 0 bases, leaving 9 bases between them. Germline-derived CDR1 and CDR2 are SEHNR and FQNEAQ (reference sequence). The CDR3 has 14 residues. The DNA for the CDR3 is TGTGCCAGCAGCTCAACAGGGAACCAAGAGACCCAGTACTTC. Residues: CASSSTGNQETQYF.

This chain uses TRBV7-3 with TRBJ2-5; possibly TRBD1 for D (6 bases). The CDR3 is 13 amino acids. Germline CDR1 is SGHTA and CDR2 is FQGTGA. V gave up 4 bases and J gave up 5 bases, with 11 bases separating them. CDR3 bases: TGTGCCAGCAGCTCGGGACAAAGGGAGACCCAGTACTTC. Its translation: CASSSGQRETQYF.

This chain connects TRBV5-8 to TRBJ2-5; TRBD1 matches at 9 bases. Germline CDR1 is SGHTS and CDR2 is YDEGEE. The CDR3 contains 14 residues. With V trimmed by 3 bases and J by 5 bases, 5 bases remained unmatched. The chain's CDR3 is CASSSGQGRETQYF. The CDR3 bases are TGTGCCAGCAGCTCTGGACAGGGGCGGGAGACCCAGTACTTC.

The rearrangement uses TRBV7-7 and TRBJ1-1, with TRBD1 matching over 8 bases. Germline trimming cut 4 bases from V and 0 bases from J; bases unmatched to any gene: 4. The CDR3 contains 15 residues. Germline-derived CDR1 and CDR2 are SSHAT and FNYEAQ (reference sequence). CDR3 sequence (DNA): TGTGCCAGCAGCTCCAGGACAGGGTTGAACACTGAAGCTTTCTTT. Its translation is CASSSRTGLNTEAFF.

For the CDR3, the DNA is TGTGCCAGCAGCGTTTCCGGGATACAACTCACAGATACGCAGTATTTT. Its protein is CASSVSGIQLTDTQYF. The chain carries TRBV9 and TRBJ2-3; TRBD2 is a possible D gene (5 bases). From germline, CDR1 is SGDLS and CDR2 YYNGEE. Between the trimmed V and J ends, which lost 2 bases and 2 bases, there was a span of 15 bases. This CDR3 contains 16 residues.

This clone was recorded only once. The chain carries TRBV19 and TRBJ1-5; D perhaps matches TRBD1 (5 bases). Trimming cost V 6 bases and J 7 bases, with 16 bases left between them. CDR1 and CDR2 from the germline V gene are LNHDA and SQIVND (reference sequence). The CDR3 covers 14 residues. CDR3 bases: TGTGCCAGTAGCCCGGGACTTAGCGTCCAGCCCCAGCATTTT. It is translated as CASSPGLSVQPQHF. Full variable domain (outside the CDR3, taken from reference TRBV19 and TRBJ1-5): DGGITQSPKYLFRKEGQNVTLSCEQNLNHDAMYWYRQDPGQGLRLIYYSQIVNDFQKGDIAEGYSVSREKKESFPLTVTSAQKNPTAFYLCASSPGLSVQPQHFGDGTRLSIL.